The clone carrying this T cell receptor (beta chain) was seen more than once but under ten times. Antigen: not known. These data originate in a study of response to subunit inactivated influenza vaccine. Trimming took off 2 bases at V and 1 base at J, with 16 bases between the two ends. Germline values: CDR1 KGHSH, CDR2 LQKENI. This CDR3 has 17 residues. Notes on the study in general: Few additional T cells are recruited per seasonal influenza vaccination, authors suggested.

TCRdb itself ran the RT-PCR reads through MiXCR, one entry per CDR3 protein. Among over 150,000 distinct CDR3 sequences listed, around an eighth were seen once. This specimen consisted of CD8+ T cells sorted from PBMCs, obtained about 5 days after vaccination. The V and J genes are TRBV18 and TRBJ2-3, with no clear D. This TCR derives from a man aged 45 to 65 who received an inactivated influenza vaccine. The CDR3 DNA follows: TGTGCCAGCTCACCAATCGCTCCCTCATTGGGCACAGATACGCAGTATTTT. Translation: CASSPIAPSLGTDTQYF. Combining the CDR3 with reference TRBV18 and TRBJ2-3 gives the whole variable domain NAGVMQNPRHLVRRRGQEARLRCSPMKGHSHVYWYRQLPEEGLKFMVYLQKENIIDESGMPKERFSAEFPKEGPSILRIQQVVRGDSAAYFCASSPIAPSLGTDTQYFGPGTRLTVL.